A selection of T cell receptor beta chains follows, all from one sample in a study of tumor-infiltrating lymphocytes in localized non-small cell lung cancer. Sequencing was performed with immunoSEQ multiplex PCR; in TCRdb, only in-frame clones are kept and a portion is missing. The sample lists roughly 9,100 clones, around 81% occurring once. Specimen: uninvolved lung tissue not adjacent to the tumor. The receptors originated from a human donor with non-small cell lung cancer. The CDR3 runs from the conserved cysteine through the conserved F or W. The D gene is left open where the match is weak. Only part of the rows carry a size: once, few, many, or a class if the clone is expanded.

D: .; J: TRBJ1-6; size: few; V: TRBV30; DNA: TGTGCCTGGGGGGCAGGGACCAATTCACCCCTCCACTTT; CDR3: CAWGAGTNSPLHF
D: .; J: TRBJ1-5; size: .; V: TRBV19; DNA: TGTGCCAGTAGTAGACAGATCGAGGGTAGCAATCAGCCCCAGCATTTT; CDR3: CASSRQIEGSNQPQHF
D: .; J: TRBJ1-1; size: .; V: TRBV9; DNA: TGTGCCAGCAGCGTAGCCTACCAGGGCGCTGAAGCTTTCTTT; CDR3: CASSVAYQGAEAFF
D: .; J: TRBJ2-5; size: .; V: TRBV5-1; DNA: TGCGCCAGCAGTGTTTCCCATAAAGAGACCCAGTACTTC; CDR3: CASSVSHKETQYF
D: .; J: TRBJ2-6; size: .; V: TRBV30; DNA: TGTGCCTGGAGTGGCCTATCTGGGGCCAACGTCCTGACTTTC; CDR3: CAWSGLSGANVLTF
D: .; J: TRBJ2-1; size: .; V: TRBV13; DNA: TGTGCCAGCAGCTTGATCACGGGGAGGAGCTCCTACAATGAGCAGTTCTTC; CDR3: CASSLITGRSSYNEQFF
D: .; J: TRBJ1-3; size: .; V: TRBV5-1; DNA: TGCGCCAGCAGCTTGAGTCTCCCCGGATCTGGAAACACCATATATTTT; CDR3: CASSLSLPGSGNTIYF
D: TRBD2; J: TRBJ2-3; size: .; V: TRBV19; DNA: TGTGCCAGTAGTATTGGACTAGCTCGAGGGGATACGCAGTATTTT; CDR3: CASSIGLARGDTQYF
D: TRBD2; J: TRBJ2-1; size: few; V: TRBV6-1; DNA: TGTGCCAGCAGTGAAACACGGGGGGCGGGAGGGGATGAGCAGTTCTTC; CDR3: CASSETRGAGGDEQFF
D: .; J: TRBJ1-5; size: .; V: TRBV28; DNA: TGTGCCAGCGCCCCGGGGGGCCGGTGGAATCAGCCCCAGCATTTT; CDR3: CASAPGGRWNQPQHF
D: .; J: TRBJ2-3; size: few; V: TRBV27; DNA: TGTGCCAGCAGTCTCGCGAGAACAGATACGCAGTATTTT; CDR3: CASSLARTDTQYF
D: TRBD2; J: TRBJ2-7; size: few; V: TRBV7-2; DNA: TGTGCCAGCAGCTTCGGGGGGTCCGTTCGAATGGAGCAGTACTTC; CDR3: CASSFGGSVRMEQYF
D: .; J: TRBJ1-1; size: .; V: TRBV7-9; DNA: TGTGCCAGCAGCTTACAGGATTTCGACACTGAAGCTTTCTTT; CDR3: CASSLQDFDTEAFF
D: TRBD1; J: TRBJ1-2; size: medium-sized; V: TRBV11-2; DNA: TGTGCCAGCAGCCAGGGACAGGCCACCCGCGCCCATGGCTACACCTTC; CDR3: CASSQGQATRAHGYTF
D: .; J: TRBJ2-7; size: once; V: TRBV10-3; DNA: TGTGCCATCAGCGACAGGCTCTACGAGCAGTACTTC; CDR3: CAISDRLYEQYF
D: .; J: TRBJ2-7; size: .; V: TRBV27; DNA: TGTGCCAGCTCTGCCGGGGCTGATTACTACGAGCAGTACTTC; CDR3: CASSAGADYYEQYF
D: .; J: TRBJ2-2; size: .; V: TRBV5-1; DNA: TGCGCCAGCAGCTTGGGGCCCACCGCCGGGGAGCTGTTTTTT; CDR3: CASSLGPTAGELFF
D: .; J: TRBJ1-2; size: once; V: TRBV11-2; DNA: TGTGCCAGCAGCTCCCGGGACACTAAAAAATATGGCTACACCTTC; CDR3: CASSSRDTKKYGYTF
D: .; J: TRBJ1-2; size: once; V: TRBV7-6; DNA: TGTGCCAGCAGCCCGGACAGCAACTATGGCTACACCTTC; CDR3: CASSPDSNYGYTF
D: .; J: TRBJ1-1; size: .; V: TRBV20-1; DNA: TGCAGTGCTCACGGACTATCCAAAGCTTTCTTT; CDR3: CSAHGLSKAFF
D: .; J: TRBJ2-1; size: .; V: TRBV6-5; DNA: TGTGCCAGCAGTCAACGGTGGAGCTCCTACAATGAGCAGTTCTTC; CDR3: CASSQRWSSYNEQFF
D: TRBD1; J: TRBJ2-6; size: .; V: TRBV11-3; DNA: TGTGCCAGCAGCGCTACCGGGACAGGGGGTGCTGGGGCCAACGTCCTGACTTTC; CDR3: CASSATGTGGAGANVLTF
D: .; J: TRBJ2-5; size: large; V: TRBV5-6; DNA: TGTGCCAGCAGCTTCCGACAGGGAGGGACCCAAGAGACCCAGTACTTC; CDR3: CASSFRQGGTQETQYF
D: .; J: TRBJ2-7; size: .; V: TRBV21-1; DNA: TGTGCCAGCAGCAAGCGGGTTTTC; CDR3: CASSKRVF
D: TRBD2; J: TRBJ2-1; size: few; V: TRBV28; DNA: TGTGCCAGCACCAAAGCGGGGTCCTACAATGAGCAGTTCTTC; CDR3: CASTKAGSYNEQFF
D: TRBD2; J: TRBJ2-7; size: .; V: TRBV14; DNA: TGTGCCTCCCGGGAGGGGTACTCCTACGAGCAGTACTTC; CDR3: CASREGYSYEQYF
D: TRBD1; J: TRBJ1-3; size: .; V: TRBV5-1; DNA: TGCGCCAGCAGCGGGGGACAGTTCAACTCTGGAAACACCATATATTTT; CDR3: CASSGGQFNSGNTIYF
D: .; J: TRBJ2-2; size: .; V: TRBV19; DNA: TGTGCCAGTAGTTCGGGGTTGACCGGGGAGCTGTTTTTT; CDR3: CASSSGLTGELFF
D: .; J: TRBJ1-2; size: .; V: TRBV2; DNA: TGTGCCAGCAGTGAGGAGGGTTCGGGGGGCTACACCTTC; CDR3: CASSEEGSGGYTF
D: .; J: TRBJ2-2; size: .; V: TRBV6-6; DNA: TGTGCCAGCAGAGGGACGGGGCTTAACACCGGGGAGCTGTTTTTT; CDR3: CASRGTGLNTGELFF
D: TRBD1; J: TRBJ1-1; size: .; V: TRBV5-3; DNA: TGTGCTTGTAGGGGGCAGAGGGACGATAGGAACACTGAAGCTTTCTTT; CDR3: CACRGQRDDRNTEAFF
D: TRBD2; J: TRBJ2-3; size: .; V: TRBV7-2; DNA: TGTGCCAGCAGCCCCGAGCGGGGCAAGAGCACAGATACGCAGTATTTT; CDR3: CASSPERGKSTDTQYF
D: TRBD2; J: TRBJ2-1; size: .; V: TRBV27; DNA: TGTGCCAGCAGTGGCGGGAGCTCCTACAATGAGCAGTTCTTC; CDR3: CASSGGSSYNEQFF
D: TRBD1; J: TRBJ2-3; size: .; V: TRBV18; DNA: TGTGCCAGCTCACCGCAAACGACAGGGACAGATACGCAGTATTTT; CDR3: CASSPQTTGTDTQYF
D: .; J: TRBJ2-7; size: few; V: TRBV5-6; DNA: TGTGCCAGCAGCTTATTTTATTCTTACGACCAGTACTTC; CDR3: CASSLFYSYDQYF
D: .; J: TRBJ2-1; size: .; V: TRBV7-8; DNA: TGTGCCAGCAGCTTAGGCCTGGGACCCCAACGACATGAGCAGTTCTTC; CDR3: CASSLGLGPQRHEQFF
D: TRBD1; J: TRBJ2-2; size: .; V: TRBV11-2; DNA: TGTGCCAGCAGCCGGGACAGGGTCCCGAACACCGGGGAGCTGTTTTTT; CDR3: CASSRDRVPNTGELFF
D: .; J: TRBJ1-5; size: .; V: TRBV7-6; DNA: TGTGCCAGCAGCTTAGCGAGTAGTTCCAATCAGCCCCAGCATTTT; CDR3: CASSLASSSNQPQHF
D: .; J: TRBJ1-3; size: .; V: TRBV14; DNA: TGTGCCAGCAGCCCGTTGGGACCTAGCTCTGGAAACACCATATATTTT; CDR3: CASSPLGPSSGNTIYF
D: TRBD1; J: TRBJ2-5; size: .; V: TRBV7-9; DNA: TGTGCCAGCAGCCCACGGACAGGGACAAGGGAGACCCAGTACTTC; CDR3: CASSPRTGTRETQYF
D: .; J: TRBJ2-7; size: .; V: TRBV4-1; DNA: TGCGCCAGCAGCCAGTTCGAAGGAAGCTCCTACGAGCAGTACTTC; CDR3: CASSQFEGSSYEQYF
D: TRBD1; J: TRBJ2-7; size: .; V: TRBV19; DNA: TGTGCCAGTAGTTGGAGGACAGGCGAGCAGTACTTC; CDR3: CASSWRTGEQYF
D: TRBD1; J: TRBJ2-7; size: .; V: TRBV5-8; DNA: TGTGCCAGCAGCTTTGCGCCGGGACAGGGGGCTTACGAGCAGTACTTC; CDR3: CASSFAPGQGAYEQYF
D: .; J: TRBJ1-2; size: few; V: TRBV18; DNA: TGTGCCAGCTCACCCTCCGGGACAAAGGGCTACACCTTC; CDR3: CASSPSGTKGYTF
D: TRBD1; J: TRBJ1-1; size: .; V: TRBV30; DNA: TGTGCCTGGAGTGTACGGACAGGGTTGGGCAGCACTGAAGCTTTCTTT; CDR3: CAWSVRTGLGSTEAFF